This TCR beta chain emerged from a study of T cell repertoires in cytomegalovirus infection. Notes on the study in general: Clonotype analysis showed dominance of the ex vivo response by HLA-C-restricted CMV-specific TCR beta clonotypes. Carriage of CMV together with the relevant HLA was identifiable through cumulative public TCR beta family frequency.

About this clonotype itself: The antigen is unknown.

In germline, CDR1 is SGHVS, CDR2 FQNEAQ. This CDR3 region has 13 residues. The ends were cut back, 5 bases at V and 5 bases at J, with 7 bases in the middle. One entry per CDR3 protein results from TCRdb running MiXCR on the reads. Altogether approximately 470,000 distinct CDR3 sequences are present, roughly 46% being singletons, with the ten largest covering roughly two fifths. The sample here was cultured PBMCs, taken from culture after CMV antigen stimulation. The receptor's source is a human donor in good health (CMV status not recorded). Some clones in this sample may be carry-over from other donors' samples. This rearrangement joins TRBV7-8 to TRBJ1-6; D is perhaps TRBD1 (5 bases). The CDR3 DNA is TGTGCCAGCAGCATGGGGCATAATTCACCCCTCCACTTT. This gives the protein CASSMGHNSPLHF. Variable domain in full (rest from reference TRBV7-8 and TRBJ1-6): GAGVSQSPRYKVAKRGQDVALRCDPISGHVSLFWYQQALGQGPEFLTYFQNEAQLDKSGLPSDRFFAERPEGSVSTLKIQRTQQEDSAVYLCASSMGHNSPLHFGNGTRLTVT.